The 30 T cell receptor beta chains given below trace back to one sample, sequenced in a study of T-cell reconstitution after alpha-beta-depleted transplantation in children. Library preparation (for TCRbeta) was performed with unique molecular identifiers. One entry per CDR3 protein results from TCRdb running MiXCR on the PCR reads. Of about 580,000 distinct CDR3 sequences in the sample, 25% to 30% were seen once. The sequencing here drew on PBMCs, taken before TCRalphabeta/CD19-depleted stem cell transplant. These receptors all come from a boy younger than two with Wiskott-Aldrich syndrome, due to receive a stem cell transplant.

The table lists this clonotype with a few counts. The chain combines TRBV10-3 with TRBJ2-1, with D maybe TRBD2 (5 bases). Germline-derived CDR1 and CDR2 are ENHRY and SYGVKD. The CDR3 consists of 14 residues. Trimming shortened V by 6 bases and J by 5 bases, and 14 bases separated the two germline ends. CDR3 amino acids: CAIREDPANNEQFF. In nucleotides, the CDR3 is TGTGCCATCAGGGAGGACCCAGCAAACAATGAGCAGTTCTTC.

This clonotype was detected a few times. The genes are TRBV12-3 or TRBV12-4 and TRBJ2-7; maybe TRBD2 (5 bases). Trimming pared 5 bases from V and 6 bases from J, leaving 14 bases between. The CDR3 spans 13 residues. The DNA for the CDR3 is TGTGCCAGCAGTAGCGGAAGCGGTTTCGAGCAGTACTTC. This sequence encodes CASSSGSGFEQYF.

This clonotype was seen a few times. The V and J genes are TRBV5-1 and TRBJ2-1; D unclear. V lost 5 bases to trimming and J lost 1 base, with 13 bases between them. Germline CDR1 reads SGHRS; CDR2 reads YFSETQ. CDR3 length: 15 residues. In DNA form, the CDR3 reads TGCGCCAGCAGTTCCCAGGTGGGTTCCTACAATGAGCAGTTCTTC. Its protein is CASSSQVGSYNEQFF.

The genes are TRBV12-3 or TRBV12-4 and TRBJ1-2; 8 bases match TRBD1. The V and J ends lost 6 bases and 8 bases, in that order; junction bases with no gene match: 8. The length of the CDR3 is 13 residues. Here the CDR3 reads CASRPGQGAGYTF. CDR3 DNA: TGTGCCAGCAGGCCCGGACAGGGTGCCGGCTACACCTTC.

The chain couples TRBV21-1 to TRBJ2-1; the table assigns TRBD2, which was not confirmed against the DNA. TRBV21-1 is a pseudogene locus. The CDR3 consists of 16 residues. CDR3 loop: CASSKHLAGGYNEQFF. The DNA of the CDR3 is TGTGCCAGCAGCAAACATCTAGCGGGAGGCTACAATGAGCAGTTCTTC.

This clonotype was seen more than once but under ten times. This chain's CDR3 is CASSAWGLAGVVNEQFF. CDR3 nucleotide sequence: TGTGCCAGCAGCGCCTGGGGCCTAGCGGGAGTGGTCAATGAGCAGTTCTTC. V is TRBV9 and J is TRBJ2-1, with 10 bases matching TRBD2. CDR3 length: 17 amino acids. The junction had 12 bases not matched to a gene; V was cut back by 3 bases and J by 6 bases. Germline CDR1 is SGDLS and CDR2 is YYNGEE.

In its sample, this clonotype was seen a few times. The chain employs TRBV6-1 and TRBJ1-5; the D gene is possibly TRBD1 (6 bases). Trimming cost V 6 bases and J 4 bases, with 13 bases left between them. The germline CDR1 and CDR2 sequences are MNHNS and SASEGT. This CDR3 comprises 14 residues. Written as DNA, the CDR3 is TGTGCCAGCAGGGGGGCGACGGGGAATCAGCCCCAGCATTTT. It specifies CASRGATGNQPQHF.

This clonotype was counted only a few times. The V call is TRBV6-1, the J call TRBJ2-3, with a possible D match to TRBD1 (6 bases). Germline V gene data show CDR1 as MNHNS and CDR2 as SASEGT. The V end was cut by 10 bases, the J end by 1 base, with 12 bases between. The CDR3 runs to 13 residues. CDR3 in amino acids: CATKDSGTDTQYF. CDR3 sequence (DNA): TGTGCCACAAAGGACAGCGGCACAGATACGCAGTATTTT.

The V and J genes are TRBV7-2 and TRBJ2-1; possibly TRBD1 for D (6 bases). The V end lost 4 bases, the J end lost 15 bases, and 19 bases lay between the germline ends. The CDR3 totals 13 residues. The germline V gene has CDR1 SGHTA and CDR2 FQGNSA. The CDR3 DNA follows: TGTGCCAGCAGCTCCACCGGGGACACAGCTCTGTTCTTC. As protein: CASSSTGDTALFF.

This clonotype was seen a handful of times. The V call is TRBV19, the J call TRBJ1-1; D is undetermined. The CDR3 is 13 amino acids. CDR1 LNHDA and CDR2 SQIVND come from the germline V gene (reference sequence). The V and J ends lost 1 base and 4 bases respectively, with 7 bases between them. CDR3 in DNA: TGTGCCAGTAGTATAGGTTTGGGCACTGAAGCTTTCTTT. This encodes CASSIGLGTEAFF.

This clonotype was detected a few times. The chain couples TRBV5-1 to TRBJ2-3; possible D gene TRBD2, 6 bases. V was shortened by 4 bases and J by 2 bases, with 17 bases between the two germline ends. The germline V gene encodes CDR1 SGHRS and CDR2 YFSETQ. CDR3 length: 16 amino acids. The CDR3 reads CASSIGRDFFTDTQYF. In DNA, the CDR3 is TGCGCCAGCAGCATTGGACGGGACTTCTTCACAGATACGCAGTATTTT.

The chain couples TRBV20-1 to TRBJ2-5; 8 nucleotides line up with TRBD1. The CDR3 length is 15 residues. V lost 6 bases to trimming and J lost 5 bases; unmatched junction nucleotides: 14. CDR1 is DFQATT and CDR2 is SNEGSKA in the germline V gene (reference sequence). CDR3 sequence: CSAQGGTGGFETQYF. CDR3 nucleotides: TGCAGTGCCCAAGGAGGTACAGGGGGATTCGAGACCCAGTACTTC.

The rearrangement uses TRBV5-1 and TRBJ2-5, with 7 bases aligning to TRBD2. V gave up 0 bases and J gave up 2 bases; unmatched junction bases: 7. The germline CDR1 and CDR2 sequences are SGHRS and YFSETQ. This CDR3 has 16 residues. CDR3 DNA: TGCGCCAGCAGCTTGGATAAGAGACTAGCACAAGAGACCCAGTACTTC. This encodes CASSLDKRLAQETQYF. The whole variable domain, remainder taken from reference TRBV5-1 and TRBJ2-5, is KAGVTQTPRYLIKTRGQQVTLSCSPISGHRSVSWYQQTPGQGLQFLFEYFSETQRNKGNFPGRFSGRQFSNSRSEMNVSTLELGDSALYLCASSLDKRLAQETQYFGPGTRLLVL.

CDR3 nucleotide sequence: TGCAGTGCTAGAGCGGGAAACTATAATTCACCCCTCCACTTT. Its translation is CSARAGNYNSPLHF. This chain connects TRBV20-1 to TRBJ1-6; D call uncertain. This CDR3 contains 14 residues. Germline V gene lookup returns CDR1 DFQATT and CDR2 SNEGSKA (reference sequence). Trimming took 1 base from V and 3 from J, leaving 7 bases between them.

In this sample, this clonotype turned up a few times. The V call is TRBV29-1, the J call TRBJ2-1; D possibly corresponds to TRBD1 (6 bases). The V and J ends lost 5 bases and 0 bases respectively, with 11 bases between them. The CDR3 sequence is 14 residues long. Germline V gives CDR1 SQVTM, CDR2 ANQGSEA. The DNA of the CDR3 is TGCAGCGTTTCCCACAGGGCCTCCTACAATGAGCAGTTCTTC. It yields the protein CSVSHRASYNEQFF.

This clonotype was detected many times. The V gene is TRBV29-1, the J gene TRBJ1-2, with unresolved D. The CDR3 has 13 amino acids. The ends were cut back, 5 bases at V and 1 base at J, with 11 bases in the middle. Germline CDR1 SQVTM, CDR2 ANQGSEA. The CDR3, as DNA: TGCAGCGTTAAGAACTCATTTAACTATGGCTACACCTTC. Protein sequence: CSVKNSFNYGYTF.

This clonotype has a handful of counts. The chain employs TRBV27 and TRBJ1-4; 7 positions match TRBD1. CDR3 size: 16 residues. The ends lost 3 bases at V and 0 bases at J; junction bases unmatched: 4. Per the germline V gene, CDR1 is MNHEY and CDR2 is SMNVEV (reference sequence). As DNA, the CDR3 is TGTGCCAGCAGTTTGGGGACAGTCCCAACTAATGAAAAACTGTTTTTT. Its translation: CASSLGTVPTNEKLFF.

The chain couples TRBV12-3 or TRBV12-4 to TRBJ2-7; 12 nucleotides match TRBD2. J was trimmed by 2 bases and V by 9 bases; bases with no gene match: 2. The CDR3 loop spans 13 amino acids. CDR3 region: CASGTSGPYEQYF. CDR3 in DNA: TGTGCCAGTGGGACTAGCGGGCCCTACGAGCAGTACTTC.

V usage is TRBV5-1 and J usage is TRBJ1-1; D ambiguous. The V and J ends lost 1 base and 1 base respectively, with 8 bases between them. There are 14 residues in the CDR3. Germline CDR1 reads SGHRS; CDR2 reads YFSETQ. In DNA form, the CDR3 reads TGCGCCAGCAGCTTGTTGTCGGGGAACACTGAAGCTTTCTTT. Translating it yields CASSLLSGNTEAFF.

The rearrangement joins TRBV30 to TRBJ2-2, with 9 bases lining up with TRBD1. Germline lookup yields CDR1 GTSNPN and CDR2 SVGIG (reference sequence). The V gene end was trimmed by 2 bases and the J gene end by 5 bases; junction bases not matched to a gene: 6. The CDR3 runs 15 residues. The CDR3 DNA follows: TGTGCCTGGAGTCTGCGGGACAGGGTGACCGGGGAGCTGTTTTTT. Its protein product is CAWSLRDRVTGELFF.

This clonotype showed up just a few times. The rearrangement uses TRBV27 and TRBJ2-1, with a possible D match to TRBD2 (6 bases). This CDR3 comprises 15 residues. Trimming removed 0 bases from V and 7 bases from J, with 13 bases in between. The V gene's germline CDR1 is MNHEY and CDR2 SMNVEV (reference sequence). CDR3 sequence: CASSLSGSPTNEQFF. The CDR3 DNA reads TGTGCCAGCAGTTTATCCGGGAGCCCCACGAATGAGCAGTTCTTC.

The V gene is TRBV7-9, the J gene TRBJ1-2, with 11 bases fitting TRBD1. Germline V lookup: CDR1 SEHNR, CDR2 FQNEAQ (reference sequence). The CDR3 is 17 residues long. The V segment lost 5 bases and the J segment 1 base; nucleotides outside the gene matches: 9. CDR3 sequence: CASSIWTGGLFNYGYTF. The DNA of the CDR3 is TGTGCCAGCAGCATCTGGACAGGGGGCTTGTTTAACTATGGCTACACCTTC.

This clonotype showed up just a few times. The gene calls are TRBV20-1 and TRBJ1-1, with unresolved D. V was cut by 6 bases and J by 1 base, with 9 bases left in between. Germline-derived CDR1 and CDR2 are DFQATT and SNEGSKA (reference sequence). The CDR3 consists of 12 residues. The CDR3 here is CSAARTNTEAFF. In DNA, the CDR3 is TGCAGTGCCGCGCGAACGAACACTGAAGCTTTCTTT.

The genes are TRBV5-1 and TRBJ2-1; TRBD2 aligns across 7 bases. The V segment lost 3 bases and the J segment 5 bases; nucleotides outside the gene matches: 2. Germline V CDR1 and CDR2: SGHRS, YFSETQ. The CDR3 contains 13 residues. CDR3 in DNA: TGCGCCAGCAGCTGGAGCGGGAACAATGAGCAGTTCTTC. Translated: CASSWSGNNEQFF.

V gene TRBV7-8 combines with J gene TRBJ2-7; D is ambiguous. The CDR3 is 11 amino acids. V shed 0 bases and J shed 6 bases, with 3 bases lying between them. Germline V CDR1 and CDR2: SGHVS, FQNEAQ. This CDR3 reads CASSLAVEQYF. CDR3 DNA: TGTGCCAGCAGCTTAGCCGTCGAGCAGTACTTC.

This clonotype has just a few counts. V is TRBV3-1 and J is TRBJ2-2; no firm D call. Germline V gene lookup returns CDR1 LGHDT and CDR2 YNNKEL (reference sequence). The CDR3 covers 15 residues. The V end was cut by 2 bases, the J end by 5 bases, with 12 bases between. Here the CDR3 reads CASSQITVGTGELFF. The CDR3 DNA reads as TGTGCCAGCAGCCAAATCACGGTCGGGACCGGGGAGCTGTTTTTT.

This clonotype occurred a few times. J is TRBJ2-2 and V is TRBV12-3 or TRBV12-4, with a tentative D call TRBD1 (5 bases). V shed 6 bases and J shed 5 bases, with 16 bases lying between them. CDR3 length: 15 amino acids. CDR3 nucleotide sequence: TGTGCCAGCAGATCCAGGGCCGCGAGGACCGGGGAGCTGTTTTTT. It translates to CASRSRAARTGELFF.

The J gene is TRBJ2-7, the V gene TRBV12-3 or TRBV12-4; possibly TRBD2 for D (6 bases). V gave up 6 bases and J gave up 0 bases, with 12 bases separating them. This CDR3 is built from 14 residues. The CDR3 DNA sequence: TGTGCCAGCAGCCCCGGCGGGGACTCCTACGAGCAGTACTTC. Amino acids: CASSPGGDSYEQYF.

The J gene is TRBJ2-1, the V gene TRBV5-1; TRBD2 matches 12 bases. The CDR3 runs 16 residues. From germline, CDR1 is SGHRS and CDR2 YFSETQ. The V segment lost 9 bases and the J segment 1 base; nucleotides outside the gene matches: 8. This CDR3 is CATETSGRGSYNEQFF. Written as DNA, the CDR3 is TGCGCCACCGAGACTAGCGGGAGAGGATCCTACAATGAGCAGTTCTTC. The variable domain in full, with the rest retrieved from reference TRBV5-1 and TRBJ2-1, is KAGVTQTPRYLIKTRGQQVTLSCSPISGHRSVSWYQQTPGQGLQFLFEYFSETQRNKGNFPGRFSGRQFSNSRSEMNVSTLELGDSALYLCATETSGRGSYNEQFFGPGTRLTVL.

V usage is TRBV5-1 and J usage is TRBJ2-2; unclear D gene. V shed 2 bases and J shed 0 bases, with 11 bases lying between them. Per the germline V gene, CDR1 is SGHRS and CDR2 is YFSETQ. The CDR3 loop spans 16 amino acids. CDR3 sequence reads: CASSFRPASNTGELFF. In DNA, the CDR3 is TGCGCCAGCAGCTTTCGACCAGCCTCGAACACCGGGGAGCTGTTTTTT.